The next 20 T cell receptor beta chains were all read from a single sample in a study of blood T cells in healthy people across ages. Sample-barcoded 5' priming and a J-beta primer mix drove a second PCR of about 7 to 11 cycles. From the 5' RACE reads, TCRdb called clonotypes with MiXCR, one entry per CDR3 protein. The table includes hundreds of thousands of distinct CDR3 sequences, roughly 53% detected once. Sequencing was done on a sample of blood. The receptors come from a man aged 55 to 70 in good health.

The chain employs TRBV20-1 and TRBJ2-2; TRBD2 might be the D (6 bases). The CDR3 has 12 amino acids. Per germline, CDR1 DFQATT and CDR2 SNEGSKA (reference sequence). Between the trimmed V and J ends, which lost 3 bases and 9 bases, there was a span of 11 bases. The CDR3 sequence is CSASGGARELFF. CDR3 bases: TGCAGTGCTAGCGGAGGGGCTAGGGAGCTGTTTTTT.

In regard to this clonotype: At one end the junction does not follow the germline gene, possibly because of a read error. The chain joins TRBV6-1 to TRBJ2-7; D perhaps matches TRBD2 (6 bases). The germline V gene encodes CDR1 MNHNS and CDR2 SASEGT. This CDR3 comprises 13 residues. DNA for the CDR3: TGTGCCGGCAGCCGGGGGTTGGACAACGAGCAGTACTTC. It specifies CAGSRGLDNEQYF.

This chain joins TRBV3-1 and TRBJ1-2, with 9 bases lining up with TRBD1. In germline, CDR1 is LGHDT, CDR2 YNNKEL (reference sequence). CDR3 length: 16 amino acids. V lost 4 bases to trimming and J lost 4 bases; unmatched junction nucleotides: 10. The CDR3 nucleotides read TGTGCCAGCAGCCCCGGACAGGGGATATCAGGCTATGGCTACACCTTC. Protein: CASSPGQGISGYGYTF.

This sequence joins TRBV25-1 and TRBJ1-2; D is possibly TRBD1 (6 bases). Per the germline V gene, CDR1 is MGHDK and CDR2 is SYGVNS. CDR3 length: 14 amino acids. Deletions cut 3 bases from V and 8 bases from J, with 16 bases between. The CDR3 coding sequence is TGTGCCAGCAGTGAGAGCCAGGGGAAGCGCGGCTACACCTTC. It codes for CASSESQGKRGYTF.

This clonotype was picked up a small number of times. V usage is TRBV5-1 and J usage is TRBJ2-5; D unclear. Trimming left V 5 bases short and J 0 bases short, with 14 bases between. CDR3 size: 15 residues. Germline V gene lookup returns CDR1 SGHRS and CDR2 YFSETQ. CDR3 sequence: CASSSQSLYQETQYF. The CDR3 nucleotides are TGCGCCAGCAGTTCTCAGAGCCTGTACCAAGAGACCCAGTACTTC.

The chain has TRBV7-9 and TRBJ2-5; D perhaps matches TRBD2 (5 bases). Germline CDR1 SEHNR, CDR2 FQNEAQ (reference sequence). The CDR3 has 15 amino acids. Trimming left V 1 base short and J 4 bases short, with 13 bases between. CDR3 region: CASSLGQAGGETQYF. For the CDR3, the DNA is TGTGCCAGCAGCTTAGGCCAGGCTGGAGGAGAGACCCAGTACTTC.

The chain has TRBV18 and TRBJ1-1, with 9 bases identical to TRBD1. V dropped 4 bases and J dropped 3; count of bases not matched to a gene: 6. Germline V gives CDR1 KGHSH, CDR2 LQKENI. The length of the CDR3 is 15 residues. CDR3 amino acids: CASSRGTGIDTEAFF. The CDR3, as DNA: TGTGCCAGCTCACGCGGGACAGGGATAGACACTGAAGCTTTCTTT.

The V gene is TRBV10-3, the J gene TRBJ2-4; perhaps TRBD1 as D (6 bases). The DNA end is a closer match to TRBJ2-7, so the J assignment may be wrong. Germline V CDR1 and CDR2: ENHRY, SYGVKD. The CDR3 loop spans 13 amino acids. CDR3 bases: TGTGCCATCACGGACAGCACGTACTACGAGCAGTACTTC. It codes for CAITDSTYYEQYF.

V is TRBV2 and J is TRBJ2-5; D call uncertain. CDR3 length: 13 residues. The germline V and J ends were trimmed by 2 bases and 0 bases, with 4 bases remaining between them. Germline V gene lookup returns CDR1 SNHLY and CDR2 FYNNEI. The CDR3: CASSEWYQETQYF. The CDR3 nucleotides are TGTGCCAGCAGTGAATGGTACCAAGAGACCCAGTACTTC.

Of note for this clonotype: One end of the junction fails to match germline, which may point to a read error. This sequence joins TRBV20-1 and TRBJ2-1; unclear D gene. The CDR3 runs to 13 residues. Per germline, CDR1 DFQATT and CDR2 SNEGSKA (reference sequence). The CDR3 sequence is CSAGDSGSGEQFF. Here the CDR3 DNA reads TGCAGTGCTGGAGATTCGGGTTCGGGTGAGCAGTTCTTC.

The rearrangement links TRBV2 to TRBJ2-7; 7 bases agree with TRBD1. CDR1 is SNHLY and CDR2 is FYNNEI in the germline V gene. V shed 6 bases and J 2 bases; nucleotides not matched to a gene: 7. The CDR3 has 14 residues. The CDR3 DNA sequence: TGTGCCAGCAGCGAAAGACAGGGCCCCTACGAGCAGTACTTC. This encodes CASSERQGPYEQYF.

This clonotype was detected many times. The genes are TRBV4-1 and TRBJ2-5, with D unresolved. Per germline, CDR1 MGHRA and CDR2 YSYEKL. V was cut by 0 bases and J by 2 bases, with 10 bases left in between. This CDR3 is built from 15 residues. CDR3 sequence reads: CASSQEGRLQETQYF. The CDR3 nucleotides are TGCGCCAGCAGCCAAGAGGGCAGGCTTCAAGAGACCCAGTACTTC.

The CDR3 bases are TGTGCCAGCAGCCCCAGGACAGGGTACCAAGAGACCCAGTACTTC. Translating it yields CASSPRTGYQETQYF. V gene TRBV3-1 combines with J gene TRBJ2-5, with 8 bases aligning to TRBD1. CDR1 and CDR2 (germline): LGHDT, YNNKEL (reference sequence). The CDR3 spans 15 residues. V was pared by 4 bases and J by 0 bases, with 4 bases of the junction left unmatched.

The chain has TRBV3-1 and TRBJ2-4, with 8 bases aligning to TRBD1. The J call is doubtful: the DNA matches TRBJ2-7 better. CDR1 is LGHDT, CDR2 YNNKEL, per germline (reference sequence). The CDR3 runs 17 residues. CDR3 protein: CASSQRGGRDRYYEQYF. The CDR3 DNA reads as TGTGCCAGCAGCCAAAGAGGAGGAAGGGACAGGTACTACGAGCAGTACTTC.

V is TRBV28 and J is TRBJ1-1; no firm D call. Germline loops: CDR1 MDHEN, CDR2 SYDVKM. V lost 3 bases and J 1 base, leaving 9 bases between the germline ends. CDR3 length equals 14 residues. The DNA of the CDR3 is TGTGCCAGCAGTTTTTTGGGCACGAACACTGAAGCTTTCTTT. It codes for CASSFLGTNTEAFF.

This clonotype was detected a few times. The chain joins TRBV20-1 to TRBJ1-2; D is uncertain. The germline V gene has CDR1 DFQATT and CDR2 SNEGSKA (reference sequence). The CDR3 is 12 residues long. V was clipped by 0 bases and J by 3 bases, with 5 bases between them. CDR3 residues: CSARDGDYGYTF. In DNA, the CDR3 is TGCAGTGCTAGAGATGGCGACTATGGCTACACCTTC.

This clonotype appeared many times. This chain links TRBV9 with TRBJ2-5; a possible D gene is TRBD2 (6 bases). The CDR3 spans 15 residues. V was shortened by 2 bases and J by 5 bases, with 16 bases between the two germline ends. CDR1 is SGDLS and CDR2 is YYNGEE in the germline V gene. The CDR3 is CASSVSGRVGETQYF. The CDR3 coding sequence is TGTGCCAGCAGCGTTAGCGGTCGGGTCGGGGAGACCCAGTACTTC.

A few counts support this clonotype. The chain has TRBV11-3 and TRBJ2-5; D is perhaps TRBD2 (5 bases). The CDR3 is made up of 13 amino acids. V lost 5 bases, J lost 4 bases, and 11 bases lay in between. The V gene's germline CDR1 is SGHNT and CDR2 YENEEA. CDR3 amino acids: CASSVGISETQYF. Written as DNA, the CDR3 is TGTGCCAGCAGCGTCGGGATCTCAGAGACCCAGTACTTC.

The chain combines TRBV4-2 with TRBJ1-1, with 8 bases that match TRBD1. Germline V CDR1 and CDR2: LGHNA, YNFKEQ. After removal of 5 bases from V and 1 base from J, the junction contained 6 bases not matched to a gene. This CDR3 region has 15 residues. DNA of the CDR3: TGTGCCAGCAGCTTTTGGGACAGGAGGAACACTGAAGCTTTCTTT. This codes for CASSFWDRRNTEAFF.

J is TRBJ2-7 and V is TRBV15; perhaps TRBD1 as D (6 bases). The CDR3 covers 14 residues. The germline gives CDR1 LNHNV, CDR2 YYDKDF (reference sequence). Trimming left V 0 bases short and J 4 bases short, with 10 bases between. CDR3 protein: CATSRDIQGYEQYF. In DNA form, the CDR3 reads TGTGCCACCAGCAGAGATATACAGGGTTACGAGCAGTACTTC.